This TCR beta chain derives from a study of Tregs in tolerant kidney transplant recipients. Across the whole study: Recipient cells were told from donor cells by antibody staining.

As regards this clone: Its antigen is still unknown.

Regarding the study as a whole: The small number of patients limits these findings pending further validation.

Sequencing was performed with immunoSEQ multiplex PCR; in TCRdb, only in-frame clones are kept and a portion is missing. The data contain about 31,000 clones, over 75% of them seen just once; the ten biggest clones take up more than 2%. Trimming pared 3 bases from V and 0 bases from J, leaving 10 bases between. Germline-derived CDR1 and CDR2 are SGDLS and YYNGEE. The CDR3 extends over 15 amino acids. This receptor was identified in a human donor in good health. The chain uses TRBV9 and TRBJ2-1; no clear D gene. Sequencing used Tregs from blood cultured with allogeneic cells. This CDR3 reads CASSGNRFSYNEQFF. CDR3 sequence (DNA): TGTGCCAGCAGCGGAAACAGATTCTCCTACAATGAGCAGTTCTTC.